This T cell receptor (beta chain) comes out of a study of blood T cell dynamics during melanoma immunotherapy. The method was immunoSEQ multiplex PCR; TCRdb's version includes in-frame clones alone and lacks a portion of them. The profile covers approximately 15,000 clones, with more than 75% appearing a single time and roughly 5.1% taken by the ten largest. In the case of this clone: Its antigen is currently unknown.

Time point denoted: pre-treatment baseline. Samples come from before therapy and from week 3 after the first blockade cycle. Study-wide results and limits: Clones driving repertoire changes may be melanoma-specific or general immune activation.

The specimen comprised blood, sampled from a patient treated with checkpoint blockade. This receptor was taken from a human donor with melanoma.

Here the CDR3 DNA reads TGCGCCACCCAGCCGGGGGAGCCCACCGGGGAGCTGTTTTTT. Translated, it gives CATQPGEPTGELFF. The chain uses TRBV5-1 and TRBJ2-2; D perhaps matches TRBD2 (6 bases). This CDR3 is built from 14 residues. Germline CDR1 is SGHRS and CDR2 is YFSETQ. V lost 9 bases, J lost 4 bases, and 16 bases lay in between.